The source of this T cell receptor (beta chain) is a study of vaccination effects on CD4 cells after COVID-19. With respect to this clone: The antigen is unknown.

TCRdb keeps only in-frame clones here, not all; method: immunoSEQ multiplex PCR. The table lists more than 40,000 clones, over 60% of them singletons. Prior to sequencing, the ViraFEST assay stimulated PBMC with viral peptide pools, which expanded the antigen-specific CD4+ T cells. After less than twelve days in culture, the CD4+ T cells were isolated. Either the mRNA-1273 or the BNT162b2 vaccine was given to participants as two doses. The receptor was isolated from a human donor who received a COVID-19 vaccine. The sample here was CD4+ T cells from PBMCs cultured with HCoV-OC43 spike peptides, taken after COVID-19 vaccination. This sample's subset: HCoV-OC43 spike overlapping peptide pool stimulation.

The CDR3: CASSLLGTGSEKLFF. Written as DNA, the CDR3 is TGTGCCAGCAGCCTCCTCGGGACAGGGTCTGAAAAACTGTTTTTT. The chain employs TRBV3-1 (or the pseudogene TRBV3-2) and TRBJ1-4; 9 bases are shared with TRBD1. Trimming took 4 bases from V and 7 from J; bases not matched to a gene: 7. Germline CDR1 and CDR2: LGHDT and YNNKEL (reference sequence). This CDR3 is built from 15 residues.